Following are 9 T cell receptor beta chains from one sample sequenced in a study of Ad26.COV2.S vaccination and SARS-CoV-2 variants. Generated by immunoSEQ multiplex PCR, the TCRdb table keeps only in-frame clones and is missing some. The sample has 400,000 to 450,000 clones, 75% to 95% seen once. The treatment denotes: some 20 received Ad26.COV2.S at low or high dose, single or two shots; roughly five received placebo; per-sample allocation not given. At day 63 after the first vaccine or placebo injection, samples were drawn. The sequencing here drew on peripheral blood, taken in a trial of Ad26.COV2.S vaccine versus placebo. Receptors originate from a person aged 18-65 years who received the Ad26.COV2.S COVID-19 vaccine or a placebo.

The chain joins TRBV10-3 to TRBJ2-7, with 13 bases lining up with TRBD2. Trimming removed 3 bases from V and 3 bases from J; junction bases left unmatched: 8. The CDR3 runs to 17 residues. The germline V gene has CDR1 ENHRY and CDR2 SYGVKD. CDR3: CAISEPPGLAGNYEQYF. DNA of the CDR3: TGTGCCATCAGTGAACCCCCGGGACTAGCGGGAAACTACGAGCAGTACTTC.

The chain recombines TRBV6-5 with TRBJ1-6; the D is unclear. The CDR3 totals 15 residues. Germline CDR1 reads MNHEY; CDR2 reads SVGAGI. V lost 5 bases, J lost 8 bases, and 16 bases lay in between. This CDR3 reads CASSRQRVADSPLHF. DNA of the CDR3: TGTGCCAGCAGTAGACAACGGGTGGCGGATTCACCCCTCCACTTT.

J is TRBJ2-3 and V is TRBV19, with D tentatively TRBD1 (5 bases). The V end was cut by 6 bases, the J end by 2 bases, with 12 bases between. The V gene's germline CDR1 is LNHDA and CDR2 SQIVND (reference sequence). This CDR3 comprises 14 residues. The CDR3 DNA is TGTGCCAGTAGCCAGACAGCTTACACAGATACGCAGTATTTT. Its protein product is CASSQTAYTDTQYF.

This CDR3 reads CASRPSSSYNEQFF. Here the CDR3 DNA reads TGTGCCAGCAGACCTTCTAGCTCCTACAATGAGCAGTTCTTC. This chain joins TRBV7-3 and TRBJ2-1, with D unresolved. CDR3 size: 14 residues. Trimming shortened V by 6 bases and J by 0 bases, and 9 bases separated the two germline ends. Germline V gene data show CDR1 as SGHTA and CDR2 as FQGTGA.

The chain carries TRBV5-4 and TRBJ1-1; D might be TRBD1 (6 bases). CDR1 and CDR2 from the germline V gene are SGHNT and YYREEE (reference sequence). The V end lost 4 bases, the J end lost 6 bases, and 16 bases lay between the germline ends. The CDR3 consists of 14 residues. CDR3 residues: CASSRRGEGAEAFF. CDR3 in DNA: TGTGCCAGCAGCCGCCGAGGGGAGGGGGCTGAAGCTTTCTTT.

CDR3 sequence: CASSHDRVDTEAFF. The CDR3 nucleotides are TGTGCCAGCAGTCACGACAGGGTGGACACTGAAGCTTTCTTT. The chain combines TRBV27 with TRBJ1-1, with 7 bases lining up with TRBD1. V shed 5 bases and J 3 bases; nucleotides not matched to a gene: 6. In germline, CDR1 is MNHEY, CDR2 SMNVEV (reference sequence). The CDR3 spans 14 residues.

The table lists this clone with a count of one. The chain uses TRBV7-2 and TRBJ2-7; 7 nucleotides agree with TRBD2. V was pared by 1 base and J by 0 bases, with 9 bases of the junction left unmatched. CDR1 is SGHTA, CDR2 FQGNSA, per germline. The CDR3 runs to 17 residues. CDR3 in amino acids: CASSLGGGRGYSYEQYF. As DNA, the CDR3 is TGTGCCAGCAGCTTAGGTGGCGGGAGAGGCTACTCCTACGAGCAGTACTTC.

V and J are TRBV7-6 and TRBJ2-1, with 10 bases fitting TRBD2. With 5 bases clipped from V and 10 bases from J, the junction kept 11 bases outside the gene matches. The CDR3 length is 15 residues. CDR1 and CDR2 (germline): SGHVS, FNYEAQ. The DNA of the CDR3 is TGTGCCAGCAGCCCCCGTGTAGCGGGAGGCCCCGAGCAGTTCTTC. The encoded protein is CASSPRVAGGPEQFF.

The rearrangement links TRBV10-2 to TRBJ1-5, with 9 bases fitting TRBD1. Germline V gene sequence: CDR1 WSHSY, CDR2 SAAADI. The CDR3 length is 14 residues. V was clipped by 4 bases and J by 6 bases; unmatched bases: 4. CDR3 sequence reads: CASSAGTGIQPQHF. CDR3 nucleotides: TGCGCCAGCAGTGCCGGGACAGGGATTCAGCCCCAGCATTTT.